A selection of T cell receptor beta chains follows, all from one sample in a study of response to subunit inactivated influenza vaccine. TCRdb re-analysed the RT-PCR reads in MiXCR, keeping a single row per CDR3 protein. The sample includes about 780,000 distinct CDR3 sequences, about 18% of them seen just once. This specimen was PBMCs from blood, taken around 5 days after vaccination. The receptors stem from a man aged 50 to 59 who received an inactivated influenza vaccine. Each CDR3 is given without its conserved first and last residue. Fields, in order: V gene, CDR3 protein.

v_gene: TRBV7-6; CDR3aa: ASSLSLTHTGELF
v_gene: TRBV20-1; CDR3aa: SVGEGLFPTDTQY
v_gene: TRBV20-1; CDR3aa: SAQDSNGNAIY
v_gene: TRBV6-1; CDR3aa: ASSMKGGGSYEQY
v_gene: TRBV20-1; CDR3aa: SADPGQGASEQY
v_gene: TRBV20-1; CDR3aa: SAQRVQGTGELF
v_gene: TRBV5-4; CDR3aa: ASSQPGQGANTGELF
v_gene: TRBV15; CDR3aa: ATSRTDYNEQF
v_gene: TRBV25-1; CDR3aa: ASSMGGNYGYT
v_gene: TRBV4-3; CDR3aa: ASSQGYRDRQPQH
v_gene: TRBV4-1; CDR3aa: ASSQGFPGSNTEAF
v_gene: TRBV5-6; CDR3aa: ASTRGQGLNTEAF
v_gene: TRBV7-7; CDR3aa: ASTPTEYTGELF
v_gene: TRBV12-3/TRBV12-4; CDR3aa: ASSPEGTGTDTQY
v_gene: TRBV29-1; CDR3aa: SVETGRERLF
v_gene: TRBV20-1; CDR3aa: SASVPSGGSYEQY
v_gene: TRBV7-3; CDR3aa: ASTSQLGRVNTGELF
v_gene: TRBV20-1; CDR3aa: SASSSPTYEQY
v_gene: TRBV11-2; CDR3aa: ASSLATGASSPLH
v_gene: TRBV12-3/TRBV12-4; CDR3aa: ASSLGGGNEKLF
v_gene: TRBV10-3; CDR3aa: AISEQVYEQY
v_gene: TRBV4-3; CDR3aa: ASSQTGSRDEQF
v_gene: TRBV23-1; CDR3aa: ASSQFGARQGCEKLF
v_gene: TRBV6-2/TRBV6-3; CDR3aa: ASSYAVPGELF
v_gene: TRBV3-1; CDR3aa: ASSQASGPLH
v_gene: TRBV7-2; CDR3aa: ASSISGTYEQY
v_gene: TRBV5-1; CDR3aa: ASSLEGLHAYNEQF
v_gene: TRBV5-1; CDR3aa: ASSLGQHQETQY
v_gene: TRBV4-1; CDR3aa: ASSQGGRSSYEQY
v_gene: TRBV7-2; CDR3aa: ASSSHGGWNTEAF
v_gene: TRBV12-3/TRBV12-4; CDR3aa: ASSFSGVRGYT
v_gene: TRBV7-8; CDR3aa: ASSLETSGSVYNEQF
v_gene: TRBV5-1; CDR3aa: ASSPGLAGAYQETQY
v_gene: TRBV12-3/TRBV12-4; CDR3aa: ASSLIRAGELF
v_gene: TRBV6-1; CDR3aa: ASRTHGTSGNINEQF
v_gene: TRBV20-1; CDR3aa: SASGLASDTQY
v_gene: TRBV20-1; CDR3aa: SAQKGTGLGNNEQF
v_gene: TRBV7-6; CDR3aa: ASSLRGRGGSYEQY
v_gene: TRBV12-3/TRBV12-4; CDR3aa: ASTLGGFMF
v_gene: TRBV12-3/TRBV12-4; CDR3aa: ASSLRDRGVGYT
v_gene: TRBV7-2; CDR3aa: ASSPGQGGTRAQH
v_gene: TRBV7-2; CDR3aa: ASSSVYRGSSYNEQF
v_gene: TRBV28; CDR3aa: ASSFDDSGETPNEQF
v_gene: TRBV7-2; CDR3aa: ASSLAMGVAGNTIY
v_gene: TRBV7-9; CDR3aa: ASSEGQGTQY
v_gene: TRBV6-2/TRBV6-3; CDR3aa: ASSVGTDKRWETQY
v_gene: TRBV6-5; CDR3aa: ASSYRVNNEQF
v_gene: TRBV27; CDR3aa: ASGQRDRAYEQY
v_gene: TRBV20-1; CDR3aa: SARLVNEQF
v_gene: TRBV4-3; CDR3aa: ASSQESGGPGKLF
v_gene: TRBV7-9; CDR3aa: ASSYTGRRAEAF
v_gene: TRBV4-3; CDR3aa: ASSQDRDHANTGELF
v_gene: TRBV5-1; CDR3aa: ASSWTGSGNTIY
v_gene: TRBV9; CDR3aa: ASSVEGGRNTQY
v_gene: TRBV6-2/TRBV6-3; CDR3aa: ASSFYSYEQY
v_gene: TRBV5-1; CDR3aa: ASRNDQYNEQF
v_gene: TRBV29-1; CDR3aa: SVDINYGYT
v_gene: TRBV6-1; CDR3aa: ASSEAGNYGYT
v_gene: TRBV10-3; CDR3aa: AIRALSGTDTQY